A single sample is the source of the 30 T cell receptor beta chains below, sequenced in a study of cytomegalovirus exposure and HLA in healthy donors. The PCR contained 60 Vbeta and 13 Jbeta primers. Profiled with immunoSEQ multiplex PCR; TCRdb holds only in-frame clones, not every one. The repertoire holds around 190,000 clones, with about 87% as singletons. Input material: PBMCs. These receptors were taken from a woman aged 18-35 years in good health and CMV-seronegative.

This clone was recorded once. This sequence joins TRBV7-9 and TRBJ1-4; maybe TRBD1 (6 bases). The CDR3 spans 14 residues. Germline loops: CDR1 SEHNR, CDR2 FQNEAQ (reference sequence). Trimming stripped 5 bases from V and 8 bases from J, with 15 bases between. CDR3 amino acids: CASSLTAGGEKLFF. The CDR3 region has the DNA TGTGCCAGCAGCCTAACGGCGGGGGGCGAAAAACTGTTTTTT. Using reference TRBV7-9 and TRBJ1-4 for the parts outside the CDR3, the full variable domain is DTGVSQNPRHKITKRGQNVTFRCDPISEHNRLYWYRQTLGQGPEFLTYFQNEAQLEKSRLLSDRFSAERPKGSFSTLEIQRTEQGDSAMYLCASSLTAGGEKLFFGSGTQLSVL.

The J gene is TRBJ2-7, the V gene TRBV7-5; TRBD2, the table's D call, lacks a check against the DNA. TRBV7-5 is noted as a pseudogene. The CDR3 contains 12 residues. The CDR3 DNA sequence: TGTGCCAGAAGCCCTGTGGCCGCGTCGGGGGACTTC. Translating it yields CARSPVAASGDF.

This clone was recorded a few times. One end of the junction fails to match germline, which may point to a read error. The J gene is TRBJ1-1, the V gene TRBV27, with D unclear. The CDR3 runs 12 residues. CDR1 and CDR2 (germline): MNHEY, SMNVEV (reference sequence). Here the CDR3 DNA reads TGTGCCAGCAGTTTATCAGGACTGCCCCTGGCCTTT. It codes for CASSLSGLPLAF.

The V and J genes are TRBV7-8 and TRBJ2-1; TRBD1 aligns across 10 bases. V lost 5 bases to trimming and J lost 2 bases; unmatched junction nucleotides: 3. CDR1 is SGHVS and CDR2 is FQNEAQ in the germline V gene. The CDR3 runs 15 residues. The CDR3 coding sequence is TGTGCCAGCAGCCGTGGACAGGGGGCCTACAATGAGCAGTTCTTC. It yields the protein CASSRGQGAYNEQFF.

This chain connects TRBV4-1 to TRBJ1-5, with 8 bases that match TRBD1. CDR1 and CDR2 (germline): MGHRA, YSYEKL. J lost 7 bases, V lost 1 base, and 6 bases had no gene match. This CDR3 is 15 amino acids long. Here the CDR3 reads CASSQAQGARQPQHF. The CDR3 DNA reads TGCGCCAGCAGCCAAGCCCAGGGGGCACGGCAGCCCCAGCATTTT.

This chain uses TRBV27 with TRBJ2-5, with TRBD2 matching over 11 bases. Trimming at V came to 5 bases and at J to 2 bases, leaving 7 bases not matched to a gene. Germline V lookup: CDR1 MNHEY, CDR2 SMNVEV (reference sequence). The CDR3 has 16 amino acids. The CDR3 protein is CASSRSLAGGQETQYF. The CDR3 region has the DNA TGTGCCAGCAGTCGCTCTCTAGCGGGAGGTCAAGAGACCCAGTACTTC.

This rearrangement joins TRBV28 to TRBJ1-2; 8 bases align to TRBD1. Losses at the gene ends were 5 bases for V and 4 bases for J; bases not matched to a gene: 9. This CDR3 is 15 amino acids long. Per germline, CDR1 MDHEN and CDR2 SYDVKM. The CDR3 DNA is TGTGCCAGCAGTCCAACAGGGGGGGACCTCTATGGCTACACCTTC. It specifies CASSPTGGDLYGYTF.

The chain recombines TRBV5-6 with TRBJ2-5; 7 bases match TRBD2. Germline loops: CDR1 SGHDT, CDR2 YYEEEE. The CDR3 runs 14 residues. Trimming cost V 3 bases and J 6 bases; bases outside gene matches: 8. DNA of the CDR3: TGTGCCAGCAGCTACGACTTGGGAGGGAAGACCCAGTACTTC. It yields the protein CASSYDLGGKTQYF.

This clone was counted between two and nine times. This chain links TRBV9 with TRBJ2-4; 7 bases match TRBD2. The junction had 7 bases not matched to a gene; V was cut back by 7 bases and J by 9 bases. Germline-derived CDR1 and CDR2 are SGDLS and YYNGEE. CDR3 size: 12 residues. The CDR3 protein is CASSASGGIQYF. CDR3 nucleotide sequence: TGTGCCAGCTCCGCATCGGGGGGCATTCAGTACTTC.

The chain uses TRBV19 and TRBJ1-1; 10 bases match TRBD1. CDR1 is LNHDA, CDR2 SQIVND, per germline (reference sequence). This CDR3 region has 15 residues. The V gene end was trimmed by 5 bases and the J gene end by 3 bases; junction bases not matched to a gene: 6. CDR3 residues: CASSRWDRGDTEAFF. In DNA, the CDR3 is TGTGCCAGTAGTCGTTGGGACAGGGGAGACACTGAAGCTTTCTTT.

V usage is TRBV7-9 and J usage is TRBJ1-5; TRBD1 agrees at 7 bases. V was clipped by 5 bases and J by 2 bases; unmatched bases: 3. The germline V gene encodes CDR1 SEHNR and CDR2 FQNEAQ (reference sequence). The CDR3 runs 14 residues. The CDR3 sequence: CASSQGQGNQPQHF. In DNA, the CDR3 is TGTGCCAGCAGCCAAGGACAGGGCAATCAGCCCCAGCATTTT.

The chain combines TRBV4-2 with TRBJ2-1; tentative D call: TRBD2 (6 bases). Looked up from germline, CDR1 is LGHNA and CDR2 is YNFKEQ. Trimming removed 3 bases at V and 5 bases at J, with 17 bases between. This CDR3 comprises 16 residues. CDR3 sequence reads: CASSQSSGTGNNEQFF. In DNA, the CDR3 is TGTGCCAGCAGCCAGTCATCCGGGACTGGGAACAATGAGCAGTTCTTC.

The V and J genes are TRBV7-9 and TRBJ1-5; 9 nucleotides line up with TRBD1. Germline CDR1 and CDR2: SEHNR and FQNEAQ (reference sequence). Trimming took 5 bases from V and 4 from J; bases not matched to a gene: 3. This CDR3 region has 14 residues. CDR3 bases: TGTGCCAGCAGCCTACAGGGGGCGAATCAGCCCCAGCATTTT. Amino acids: CASSLQGANQPQHF.

This clone appeared many times. The J gene is TRBJ1-2, the V gene TRBV6-1; tentative D call: TRBD1 (6 bases). Germline CDR1 and CDR2: MNHNS and SASEGT. CDR3 size: 16 residues. The V end was cut by 1 base, the J end by 0 bases, with 12 bases between. CDR3 nucleotide sequence: TGTGCCAGCAGTGAAGAGATGGGACAACCTAACTATGGCTACACCTTC. It specifies CASSEEMGQPNYGYTF.

This chain uses TRBV6-6 with TRBJ1-1; TRBD1 aligns across 7 bases. The CDR3 runs 14 residues. CDR1 and CDR2 from the germline V gene are MNHNY and SVGAGI (reference sequence). The J segment lost 5 bases and the V segment lost 5 bases, leaving 8 bases of the junction unmatched. CDR3 bases: TGTGCCAGCAGTCAACACATGACAGGGACTGAAGCTTTCTTT. Protein product: CASSQHMTGTEAFF.

The chain couples TRBV4-1 to TRBJ2-7; 9 bases match TRBD1. Germline V gives CDR1 MGHRA, CDR2 YSYEKL. V lost 4 bases to trimming and J lost 3 bases; unmatched junction nucleotides: 7. This CDR3 spans 15 amino acids. CDR3 sequence (DNA): TGCGCCAGCAGCCTTGTATCGACAGGGGGCTACGAGCAGTACTTC. It is translated as CASSLVSTGGYEQYF.

V and J are TRBV27 and TRBJ2-1; D not resolved. CDR1 MNHEY and CDR2 SMNVEV come from the germline V gene (reference sequence). Trimming shortened V by 6 bases and J by 2 bases, and 11 bases separated the two germline ends. This CDR3 region has 14 residues. The CDR3 region has the DNA TGTGCCAGCAGCCGCAGTTCGACCTACAATGAGCAGTTCTTC. Translating it yields CASSRSSTYNEQFF.

This clone was detected only a few times. The rearrangement uses TRBV5-1 and TRBJ1-1, with 11 bases lining up with TRBD1. Germline CDR1 reads SGHRS; CDR2 reads YFSETQ. CDR3 length: 16 residues. Trimming took 3 bases from V and 0 from J; bases not matched to a gene: 4. The DNA for the CDR3 is TGCGCCAGCAGCTCCGGGACAGGGGGATTGAACACTGAAGCTTTCTTT. It translates to CASSSGTGGLNTEAFF.

The chain recombines TRBV4-3 with TRBJ1-5; TRBD1 aligns across 8 bases. Germline V gene data show CDR1 as LGHNA and CDR2 as YSLEER. The CDR3 runs 18 residues. J lost 5 bases, V lost 0 bases, and 12 bases had no gene match. The CDR3 DNA is TGCGCCAGCAGCCAAGAGCCCCTTAGGGGACAGGCGTATCAGCCCCAGCATTTT. It is translated as CASSQEPLRGQAYQPQHF.

The DNA for the CDR3 is TGCGCCAGCAGCCAAGGTACAGGGGCCTACTACGAGCAGTACTTC. Amino acid sequence: CASSQGTGAYYEQYF. The genes are TRBV4-1 and TRBJ2-5; TRBD1 aligns across 7 bases. The tail of the sequence fits TRBJ2-7 better, so the J call may be wrong. This CDR3 spans 15 amino acids. In germline, CDR1 is MGHRA, CDR2 YSYEKL.

A word on this clone: The junction shows a germline mismatch at one end, possibly a read error. The rearrangement joins TRBV7-9 to TRBJ1-1, with D perhaps TRBD1 (6 bases). This CDR3 has 14 amino acids. Germline V gene data show CDR1 as SEHNR and CDR2 as FQNEAQ (reference sequence). CDR3 coding DNA: TGTTCCAGCAGCTTAGGGGGGGTTGGGACTGAAGCTTTCTTT. Amino acid sequence: CSSSLGGVGTEAFF.

The chain joins TRBV6-4 to TRBJ1-5; D is unclear. Per germline, CDR1 MRHNA and CDR2 SNTAGT. The CDR3 spans 18 residues. V was shortened by 6 bases and J by 4 bases, with 25 bases between the two germline ends. The CDR3 loop reads CASSPRGVTGPGNQPQHF. The CDR3 coding sequence is TGTGCCAGCAGCCCCCGCGGGGTTACTGGGCCGGGTAATCAGCCCCAGCATTTT.

The chain has TRBV19 and TRBJ1-5, with 8 bases matching TRBD1. CDR1 and CDR2 (germline): LNHDA, SQIVND (reference sequence). This CDR3 spans 14 amino acids. Germline trimming cut 8 bases from V and 5 bases from J; bases unmatched to any gene: 8. DNA of the CDR3: TGTGCCAGTTGGACAGGGATTGTGGATCAGCCCCAGCATTTT. This translates into CASWTGIVDQPQHF.

As to this clone: Other nucleotide sequences in the sample specify the same CDR3. The chain links TRBV27 to TRBJ2-1, with D maybe TRBD2 (7 bases). The V gene's germline CDR1 is MNHEY and CDR2 SMNVEV (reference sequence). The germline V and J ends were trimmed by 2 bases and 4 bases, with 9 bases remaining between them. This CDR3 comprises 14 residues. The CDR3 DNA sequence: TGTGCCAGCAGTTTAGCGGGGGCATACAATGAGCAGTTCTTC. It yields the protein CASSLAGAYNEQFF.

The chain combines TRBV19 with TRBJ1-4; 12 bases line up with TRBD1. The V gene's germline CDR1 is LNHDA and CDR2 SQIVND (reference sequence). Germline trimming cut 3 bases from V and 8 bases from J; bases unmatched to any gene: 4. This CDR3 region has 15 residues. CDR3 DNA: TGTGCCAGTAGTATTGGGGGACAGGGGGCGGAAAAACTGTTTTTT. Translating it yields CASSIGGQGAEKLFF.

The genes are TRBV6-4 and TRBJ2-5; D may be TRBD2 (5 bases). Per the germline V gene, CDR1 is MRHNA and CDR2 is SNTAGT. The CDR3 loop spans 14 amino acids. V lost 5 bases, J lost 4 bases, and 14 bases lay in between. The CDR3 DNA sequence: TGTGCCAGCAGTAACACTAGGGTTACAGAGACCCAGTACTTC. This encodes CASSNTRVTETQYF.

This chain joins TRBV28 and TRBJ1-3, with D tentatively TRBD1 (6 bases). Trimming stripped 5 bases from V and 4 bases from J, with 12 bases between. Germline V gene lookup returns CDR1 MDHEN and CDR2 SYDVKM. This CDR3 contains 14 residues. This chain's CDR3 is CASSKQGAGNTIYF. CDR3 coding DNA: TGTGCCAGCAGTAAACAGGGCGCGGGAAACACCATATATTTT.

This chain connects TRBV15 to TRBJ2-2; perhaps TRBD1 as D (5 bases). Trimming took off 2 bases at V and 6 bases at J, with 16 bases between the two ends. CDR1 LNHNV and CDR2 YYDKDF come from the germline V gene (reference sequence). The CDR3 consists of 16 residues. CDR3 sequence reads: CATSRQPDTGSGELFF. The CDR3 DNA reads TGTGCCACCAGCAGACAGCCGGACACCGGGTCCGGGGAGCTGTTTTTT.

The J gene is TRBJ2-7, the V gene TRBV6-1; TRBD1 matches at 7 bases. V lost 4 bases to trimming and J lost 3 bases; unmatched junction nucleotides: 3. This CDR3 is 13 amino acids long. Per germline, CDR1 MNHNS and CDR2 SASEGT. CDR3 bases: TGTGCCAGCAGTGCGACAGGGAACTACGAGCAGTACTTC. This translates into CASSATGNYEQYF.

V usage is TRBV4-1 and J usage is TRBJ2-7; the match to TRBD1 covers 10 bases. Losses at the gene ends were 3 bases for V and 4 bases for J; bases not matched to a gene: 9. The germline V gene has CDR1 MGHRA and CDR2 YSYEKL. CDR3 length equals 16 residues. DNA of the CDR3: TGCGCCAGCAGCCAGAGACCGGGACAGGGGCGGTACGAGCAGTACTTC. As protein: CASSQRPGQGRYEQYF.